This T cell receptor (beta chain) comes out of a study of blood T cell repertoires in COVID-19. The overall study: PBMCs, B-cell-depleted T cells, or T cells were the source of the cDNA or gDNA that made up the material.

With 0 bases clipped from V and 9 bases from J, the junction kept 7 bases outside the gene matches. CDR1 is SGDLS, CDR2 YYNGEE, per germline. The CDR3 is 15 amino acids. The repertoire was sequenced with immunoSEQ multiplex PCR; TCRdb's copy has only in-frame clones and lacks some. The top ten hold about 10% of the sample, which has approximately 300,000 clones, 86% seen once. Individuals drawn from about 26 US areas were about 18 to 95 years old. Participant-reported clinical history was the basis for cohort assignment. The sequenced sample consisted of PBMCs or T cells enriched from blood (not recorded which). The source of this sequence is a woman in her late teens or twenties who had recovered from COVID-19. V is TRBV9 and J is TRBJ2-1, with 9 nucleotides matching TRBD2. The CDR3 loop reads CASSVVGGGVGEQFF. The CDR3 DNA reads TGTGCCAGCAGCGTAGTGGGCGGGGGGGTAGGTGAGCAGTTCTTC.